The entry that follows covers one TCR beta chain sequence. Its target is not known. This record comes from a study of shared clonotypes between healthy human individuals. CDR3 length: 15 residues. V was clipped by 3 bases and J by 10 bases; unmatched bases: 9. Germline loops: CDR1 SGDLS, CDR2 YYNGEE. The repertoire was sequenced with immunoSEQ multiplex PCR; TCRdb's copy has only in-frame clones and lacks some. The repertoire includes 2 million or so clones, roughly 95% of them detected once, and 0.13% sits in the top ten. Study-wide results and caveats: Only blood samples were collected, and tissue repertoires likely differ.

This receptor was identified in a man aged 18 to 30 in good health. The material sequenced was naive CD4+ T cells sorted from blood. Described subset: CD45RA+ positively selected. The genes are TRBV9 and TRBJ1-4; 10 bases are a match to TRBD1. This CDR3 is CASSAGQGNPPKLFF. The CDR3 DNA reads TGTGCCAGCAGCGCGGGACAGGGGAACCCCCCAAAACTGTTTTTT. Using reference TRBV9 and TRBJ1-4 for the parts outside the CDR3, the full variable domain is DSGVTQTPKHLITATGQRVTLRCSPRSGDLSVYWYQQSLDQGLQFLIQYYNGEERAKGNILERFSAQQFPDLHSELNLSSLELGDSALYFCASSAGQGNPPKLFFGSGTQLSVL.